Sequencing of this T cell receptor beta chain was carried out in a study of blood T cell repertoires in COVID-19. The protocol was immunoSEQ multiplex PCR, while the TCRdb copy is restricted to in-frame clones and leaves out a portion. The sample lists roughly 99,000 clones, almost 85% seen once, with about 4.2% in the top ten. Per germline, CDR1 SNHLY and CDR2 FYNNEI. V lost 4 bases, J lost 3 bases, and 6 bases lay in between. The CDR3 runs 13 residues. This receptor was identified in a human donor in a cohort sampled during active COVID-19. The rearrangement joins TRBV2 to TRBJ2-2; D is uncertain. The sequenced sample consisted of peripheral blood. The CDR3 loop reads CASSAGYTGELFF. As DNA, the CDR3 is TGTGCCAGCAGTGCAGGCTACACCGGGGAGCTGTTTTTT.